This note documents a single T cell receptor beta chain sequence. Its specificity is not known. Here immunoSEQ multiplex PCR was the method, and the copy in TCRdb shows in-frame clones only, minus some. The data contain roughly 150,000 clones, approximately 80% of them singletons. The record originates from a study of cytotoxic CD8 clonotypes in ibrutinib-treated CLL. General observations from the study: Few clonotypes were public, and these shrank or held steady under treatment.

This CDR3 region has 15 residues. CDR1 SGHRS and CDR2 YFSETQ come from the germline V gene. Between the trimmed V and J ends, which lost 7 bases and 0 bases, there was a span of 13 bases. This specimen was PBMCs, taken after 24 months of ibrutinib treatment. This clonotype was obtained from a human donor with chronic lymphocytic leukemia. V is TRBV5-1 and J is TRBJ2-2; a possible D gene is TRBD2 (6 bases). CDR3 region: CASRTGDSNTGELFF. CDR3 sequence (DNA): TGCGCCAGCCGGACCGGGGACTCGAACACCGGGGAGCTGTTTTTT.